This T cell receptor beta chain was found in a study of vaccination and CD4 T cells after COVID-19. The overall study: Convalescent donors were composed of six males and four females, of whom two were Hispanic. Study-wide findings and caveats: SARS-CoV-2-reactive clonotypes rose nonsignificantly, with the median going from roughly 21 to 40.

Concerning this clonotype: Its antigen is unidentified. An end of the junction does not agree with germline; a read error may underlie this.

The CDR3 is 15 residues long. Germline V gene lookup returns CDR1 SGHTA and CDR2 FQGTGA. Once obtained from cultured CD4+ T cells, the DNA was sequenced using the Oncomine TCR Beta short-read assay. It was from cultured CD4+ T cells that genomic DNA was extracted. TCRdb processed the PCR reads anew with MiXCR; each CDR3 protein has one entry. The sample consists of approximately 21,000 distinct CDR3 sequences, 40% of them appearing once. Treatment reported: roughly 10-day PBMC culture with coronavirus spike peptide pools or control peptides (ViraFEST assay). The starting material was CD4+ T cells from blood, cultured in vitro, obtained after SARS-CoV-2 vaccination. This receptor was identified in a human donor who had recovered from COVID-19. The chain links TRBV7-3 to TRBJ2-3; 10 positions agree with TRBD2. In DNA, the CDR3 is TGTGCCAGCAGCCTACTAGCGGGGAACACAGATGCGCAGTATTTT. Encoded protein: CASSLLAGNTDAQYF.